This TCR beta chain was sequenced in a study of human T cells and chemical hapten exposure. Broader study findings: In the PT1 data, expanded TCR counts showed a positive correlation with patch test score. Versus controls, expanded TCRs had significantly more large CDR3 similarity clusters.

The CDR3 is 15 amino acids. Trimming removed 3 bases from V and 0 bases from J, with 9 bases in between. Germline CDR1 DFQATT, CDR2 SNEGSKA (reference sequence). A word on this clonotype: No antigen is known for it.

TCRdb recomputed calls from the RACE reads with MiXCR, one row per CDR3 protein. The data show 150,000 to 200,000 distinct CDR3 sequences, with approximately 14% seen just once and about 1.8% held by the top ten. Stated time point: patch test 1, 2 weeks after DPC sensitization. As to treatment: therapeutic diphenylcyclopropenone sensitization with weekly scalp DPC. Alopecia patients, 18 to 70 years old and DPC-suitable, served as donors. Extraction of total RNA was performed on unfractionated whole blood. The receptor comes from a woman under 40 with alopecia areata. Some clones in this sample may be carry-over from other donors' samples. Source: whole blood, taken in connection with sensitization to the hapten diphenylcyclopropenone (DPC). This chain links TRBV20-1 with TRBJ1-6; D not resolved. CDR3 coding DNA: TGCAGTGCTAGTTCGGTTAGCTCCTATAATTCACCCCTCCACTTT. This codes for CSASSVSSYNSPLHF.